This T cell receptor beta chain stems from a study of response to subunit inactivated influenza vaccine. Broader study findings: Few additional T cells are recruited per seasonal influenza vaccination, authors suggested.

This clonotype was observed a few times. Its antigen remains unidentified. One entry per CDR3 protein, called by TCRdb with MiXCR from the RT-PCR reads. The sample lists 610,000 or so distinct CDR3 sequences, about 14% occurring once. V lost 4 bases to trimming and J lost 8 bases; unmatched junction nucleotides: 10. Per the germline V gene, CDR1 is SGHRS and CDR2 is YFSETQ. This CDR3 has 16 amino acids. The chain is built from TRBV5-1 and TRBJ2-1; 12 bases fit TRBD2. The source of this sequence is a man over 45 who received an inactivated influenza vaccine. Here the sequenced sample was PBMCs from blood, taken roughly 13 days after vaccination. The CDR3 sequence is CASSTDGLAGRYEQFF. In DNA, the CDR3 is TGCGCCAGCAGCACTGACGGACTAGCGGGAAGGTATGAGCAGTTCTTC.